This is a list of T cell receptor beta chains from one sample in a study of post-analysis software for immune sequencing data. MiXCR, applied by TCRdb to the PCR reads, yields one record per CDR3 protein. Of approximately 630,000 distinct CDR3 sequences listed, around 60% are singletons. Sequenced: blood. The source is a girl aged 2-15 years with multiple sclerosis. The conserved cysteine and the conserved F or W are not part of the CDR3 here.

v_call	j_call	cdr3_aa
TRBV19	TRBJ2-3	ATSGQGDYTDTQY
TRBV5-1	TRBJ2-5	ASRDSSRETQY
TRBV27	NA	ASSTYRSYEQY
TRBV5-1	TRBJ2-5	ASSLSATAGGLETQY
TRBV2	TRBJ2-1	ASSVLRGNEQF
TRBV6-1	TRBJ2-1	ASMLVGVSSNEQF
TRBV7-9	TRBJ1-2	ASSARQKYT
TRBV7-2	TRBJ1-2	ASSFSDYGYT
TRBV7-2	TRBJ2-5	ASSLGAWAQY
TRBV3-1	TRBJ2-1	ASSPRGPSSYNEQF
TRBV3-1	TRBJ2-5	ASSHVPGGQETQY
TRBV7-2	TRBJ2-5	ASSLAAAEETQY